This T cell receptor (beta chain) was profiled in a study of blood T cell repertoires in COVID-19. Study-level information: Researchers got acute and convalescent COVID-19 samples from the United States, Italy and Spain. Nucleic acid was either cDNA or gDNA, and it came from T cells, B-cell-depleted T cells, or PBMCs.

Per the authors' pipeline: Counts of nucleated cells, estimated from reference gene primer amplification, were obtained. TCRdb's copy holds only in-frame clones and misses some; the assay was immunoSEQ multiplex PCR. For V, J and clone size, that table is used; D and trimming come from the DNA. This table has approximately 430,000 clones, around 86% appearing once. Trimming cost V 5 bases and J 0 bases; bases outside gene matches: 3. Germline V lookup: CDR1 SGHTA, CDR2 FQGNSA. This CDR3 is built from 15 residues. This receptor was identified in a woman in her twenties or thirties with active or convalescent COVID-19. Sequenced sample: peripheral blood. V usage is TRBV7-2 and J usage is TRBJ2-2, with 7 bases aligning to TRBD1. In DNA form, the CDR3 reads TGTGCCAGCAGCCGCGGACAGGCGAACACCGGGGAGCTGTTTTTT. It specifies CASSRGQANTGELFF.